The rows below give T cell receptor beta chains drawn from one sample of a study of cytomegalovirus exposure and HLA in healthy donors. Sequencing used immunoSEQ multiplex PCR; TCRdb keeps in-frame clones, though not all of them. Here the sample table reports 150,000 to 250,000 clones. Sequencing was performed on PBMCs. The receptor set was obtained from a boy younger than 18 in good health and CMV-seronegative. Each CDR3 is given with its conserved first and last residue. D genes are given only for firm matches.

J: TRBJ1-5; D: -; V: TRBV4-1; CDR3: CASTASGDSNQPQHF; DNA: TGCGCCAGCACCGCCTCAGGCGATAGCAATCAGCCCCAGCATTTT
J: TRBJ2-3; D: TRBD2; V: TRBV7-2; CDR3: CAGSLVSSGGTDTQYF; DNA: TGTGCCGGCAGCTTAGTGTCTAGCGGGGGGACAGATACGCAGTATTTT
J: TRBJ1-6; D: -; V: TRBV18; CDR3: CASSPVDRANNSPLHF; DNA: TGTGCCAGCTCACCCGTGGACAGAGCAAATAATTCACCCCTCCACTTT
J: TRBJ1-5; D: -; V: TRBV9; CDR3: CASSPGTYSNQPQHF; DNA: TGTGCCAGCAGCCCCGGGACTTATAGCAATCAGCCCCAGCATTTT
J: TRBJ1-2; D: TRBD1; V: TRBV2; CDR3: CASSWGQGDGYTF; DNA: TGTGCCAGCAGTTGGGGACAGGGGGATGGCTACACCTTC
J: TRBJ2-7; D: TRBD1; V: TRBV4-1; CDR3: CASSQPRGQGVYEQYF; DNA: TGCGCCAGCAGCCAACCGCGGGGACAGGGGGTCTACGAGCAGTACTTC
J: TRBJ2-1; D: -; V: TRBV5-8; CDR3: CASSLWGRVNEQFF; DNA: TGTGCCAGCAGCTTGTGGGGCAGAGTCAACGAGCAGTTCTTC
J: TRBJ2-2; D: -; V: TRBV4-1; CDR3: CASSQESNRDTGELFF; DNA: TGCGCCAGCAGCCAAGAAAGTAACAGGGACACCGGGGAGCTGTTTTTT
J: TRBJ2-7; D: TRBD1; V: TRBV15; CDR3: CATSREVGTGVAEQYF; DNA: TGTGCCACCAGCAGAGAGGTGGGGACAGGGGTAGCCGAGCAGTACTTC
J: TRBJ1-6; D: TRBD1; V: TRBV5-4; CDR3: CASSLARDRGYSPLHF; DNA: TGTGCCAGCAGCTTGGCCAGGGACAGGGGTTATTCACCCCTCCACTTT
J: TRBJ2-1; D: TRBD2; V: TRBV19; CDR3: CARALAGGLMSSYNEQFF; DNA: TGTGCCAGGGCACTAGCGGGGGGGCTCATGAGCTCCTACAATGAGCAGTTCTTC
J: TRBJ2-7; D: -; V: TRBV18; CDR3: CASSQGRSSYEQYF; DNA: TGTGCCAGCTCACAGGGGCGAAGCTCCTACGAGCAGTACTTC
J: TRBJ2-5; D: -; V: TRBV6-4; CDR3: CASSEQYGDWEQYF; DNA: TGTGCCAGCAGTGAGCAATACGGGGATTGGGAGCAGTACTTC
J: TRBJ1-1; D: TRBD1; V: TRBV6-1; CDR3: CASSFRTGPAFF; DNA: TGTGCCAGCAGTTTTCGGACAGGGCCCGCTTTCTTT
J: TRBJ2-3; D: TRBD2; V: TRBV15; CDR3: CATSRPGGLAGVTDTQYF; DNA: TGTGCCACCAGCAGACCGGGCGGATTAGCGGGGGTCACAGATACGCAGTATTTT
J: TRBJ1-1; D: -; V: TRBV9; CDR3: CASSVGGQNTEAFF; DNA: TGTGCCAGCAGCGTAGGGGGACAGAACACTGAAGCTTTCTTT
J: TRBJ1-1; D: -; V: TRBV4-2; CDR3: CASSQDGAGEFGEAFF; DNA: TGTGCCAGCAGCCAAGATGGCGCAGGGGAATTCGGTGAAGCTTTCTTT
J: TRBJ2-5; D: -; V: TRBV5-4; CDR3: CASRGAAQETQYF; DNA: TGTGCCAGCAGGGGGGCCGCTCAAGAGACCCAGTACTTC
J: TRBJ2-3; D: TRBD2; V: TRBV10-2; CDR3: CASSLAGVSDTQYF; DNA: TGCGCCAGTTCCCTAGCGGGGGTATCAGATACGCAGTATTTT
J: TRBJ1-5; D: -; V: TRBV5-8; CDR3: CASSLGTQGSQPQHF; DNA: TGTGCCAGCAGCTTGGGGACTCAGGGGAGTCAGCCCCAGCATTTT
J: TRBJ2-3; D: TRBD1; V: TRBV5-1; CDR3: CASSGDSGADTQYF; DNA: TGCGCCAGCAGCGGGGACAGTGGGGCAGATACGCAGTATTTT
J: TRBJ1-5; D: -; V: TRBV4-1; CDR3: CASSQGNSYNQPQHF; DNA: TGCGCCAGCAGCCAAGGGAACAGCTACAATCAGCCCCAGCATTTT